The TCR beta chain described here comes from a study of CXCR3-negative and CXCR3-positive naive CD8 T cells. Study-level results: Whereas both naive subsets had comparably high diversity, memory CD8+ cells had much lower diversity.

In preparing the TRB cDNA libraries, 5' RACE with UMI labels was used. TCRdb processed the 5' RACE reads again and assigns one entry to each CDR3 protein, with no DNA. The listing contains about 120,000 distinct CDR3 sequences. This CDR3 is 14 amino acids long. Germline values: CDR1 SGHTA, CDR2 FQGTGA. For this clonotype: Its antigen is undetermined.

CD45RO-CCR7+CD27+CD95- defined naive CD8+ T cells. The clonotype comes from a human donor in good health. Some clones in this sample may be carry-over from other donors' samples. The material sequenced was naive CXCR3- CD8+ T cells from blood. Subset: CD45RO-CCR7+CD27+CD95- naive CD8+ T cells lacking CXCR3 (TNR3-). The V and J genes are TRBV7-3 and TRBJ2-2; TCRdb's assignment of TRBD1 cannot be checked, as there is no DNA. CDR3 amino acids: CASSRQAVTGELFF.